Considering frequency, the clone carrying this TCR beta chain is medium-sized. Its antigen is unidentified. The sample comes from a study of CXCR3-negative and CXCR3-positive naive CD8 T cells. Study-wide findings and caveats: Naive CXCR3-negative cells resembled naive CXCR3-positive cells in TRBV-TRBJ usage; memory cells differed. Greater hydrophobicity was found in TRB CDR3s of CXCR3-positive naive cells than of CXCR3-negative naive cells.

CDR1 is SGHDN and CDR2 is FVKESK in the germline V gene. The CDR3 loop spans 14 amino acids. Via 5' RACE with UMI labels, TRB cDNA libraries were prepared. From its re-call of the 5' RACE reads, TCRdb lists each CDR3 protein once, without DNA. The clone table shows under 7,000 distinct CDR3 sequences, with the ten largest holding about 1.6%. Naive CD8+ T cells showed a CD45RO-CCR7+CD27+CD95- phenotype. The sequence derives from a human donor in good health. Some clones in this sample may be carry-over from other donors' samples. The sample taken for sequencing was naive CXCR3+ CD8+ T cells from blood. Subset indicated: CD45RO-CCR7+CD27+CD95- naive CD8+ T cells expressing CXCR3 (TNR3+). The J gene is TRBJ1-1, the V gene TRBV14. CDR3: CASSPEVLNTEAFF.